These T cell receptor beta chains were read from a single sample in a study of Ad26.COV2.S vaccination and SARS-CoV-2 variants. Libraries were prepared by immunoSEQ multiplex PCR; TCRdb keeps only in-frame clonotypes and omits some of them. The sample includes around 450,000 clones, 89% of them seen just once. The specimen was peripheral blood, collected in a trial of Ad26.COV2.S vaccine versus placebo. These receptors originate from a person between 18 and 65 years old who received the Ad26.COV2.S COVID-19 vaccine or a placebo. CDR3s include the opening cysteine and the closing phenylalanine or tryptophan. D genes are given only for firm matches. Clone sizes are given selectively: once, few, many, or a class where the clone is expanded.

TRBJ1-2,TRBV4-3,NA,NA,TGCGCCAGCAGCCAAGGGTCGGGGATCGGCTACACCTTC,CASSQGSGIGYTF
TRBJ1-5,TRBV27,NA,NA,TGTGCCAGCAGTTTAATCGGGCCGGGTCAGCCCCAGCATTTT,CASSLIGPGQPQHF
TRBJ1-1,TRBV7-2,NA,once,TGTGCCAGCAGCCCCTCGGCGGGTTCGGACACTGAAGCTTTCTTT,CASSPSAGSDTEAFF
TRBJ2-1,TRBV4-1,TRBD2,NA,TGCGCCAGCAGCCTCTCGACTAGCGGGGGTTTGGATGAGCAGTTCTTC,CASSLSTSGGLDEQFF
TRBJ1-5,TRBV6-6,NA,few,TGTGCCAGCAGTTACAGCGAGGGTTCCAATCAGCCCCAGCATTTT,CASSYSEGSNQPQHF
TRBJ2-7,TRBV5-1,NA,NA,TGCGCCAGCAGCATCGGGACGGTCGAGCAGTACTTC,CASSIGTVEQYF
TRBJ1-2,TRBV4-3,NA,NA,TGCGCCAGCAGCCAGGACCGGGTCGTCCCCCGGGGCTACACCTTC,CASSQDRVVPRGYTF
TRBJ2-3,TRBV4-3,NA,NA,TGCGCCAGCAGCCAAGGGGCCAGGGGAGACACGCAGTATTTT,CASSQGARGDTQYF
TRBJ2-1,TRBV2,TRBD2,NA,TGTGCCAGCAGTCCATCAGCGGGAGGGCGTAATGAGCAGTTCTTC,CASSPSAGGRNEQFF
TRBJ1-5,TRBV6-2/TRBV6-3,TRBD1,NA,TGTGCCAGCAGTCCCCGCGGACAGGGTAACCAGCCCCAGCATTTT,CASSPRGQGNQPQHF
TRBJ1-1,TRBV5-4,TRBD1,NA,TGTGCCAGCAGCGGGCCGGGACAGGGGTTCACTGAAGCTTTCTTT,CASSGPGQGFTEAFF
TRBJ1-1,TRBV11-1,NA,NA,TGTGCCAGCAGCTTCCAGGCAAGCACTGAAGCTTTCTTT,CASSFQASTEAFF
TRBJ1-6,TRBV12-3/TRBV12-4,NA,NA,TGTGCCAGCAGTTACAGAAATTCACCCCTCCACTTT,CASSYRNSPLHF
TRBJ1-2,TRBV6-1,NA,NA,TGTGCCAGCAGTGAACAACCGGTAGGGGCTGGAGGCGGCTACACCTTC,CASSEQPVGAGGGYTF
TRBJ1-4,TRBV19,TRBD1,once,TGTGCCAGTAGTATCTACAGGGGGCGAGGGGAAAAACTGTTTTTT,CASSIYRGRGEKLFF
TRBJ2-1,TRBV20-1,NA,NA,TGCAGTGCTAGTAGTGGCCCCTACAATGAGCAGTTCTTC,CSASSGPYNEQFF
TRBJ2-5,TRBV2,TRBD2,NA,TGTGCCAGAGGGACTAGCAAAGAGACCCAGTACTTC,CARGTSKETQYF
TRBJ1-5,TRBV30,NA,NA,TGTGCCTGGGGGGGCGGCCAGCCCCAGCATTTT,CAWGGGQPQHF
TRBJ2-5,TRBV3-1/TRBV3-2,NA,few,TGTGCCAGCAGCCAAGATCGTGGCTCACGGGGAGAGACCCAGTACTTC,CASSQDRGSRGETQYF
TRBJ1-2,TRBV14,NA,NA,TGTGCCAGCAGCCTCCATGGGACACCCTATGGCTACACCTTC,CASSLHGTPYGYTF
TRBJ1-4,TRBV18,NA,many,TGTGCCAGCTCACCTTGGGAGGAGAATGAAAAACTGTTTTTT,CASSPWEENEKLFF
TRBJ2-7,TRBV7-2,NA,NA,TGTGCCAGCAGCTTAGTCAGGGGTGGCGAGCAGTACTTC,CASSLVRGGEQYF
TRBJ1-1,TRBV29-1,NA,NA,TGCAGCGTTGATTCGGCGGACACTGAAGCTTTCTTT,CSVDSADTEAFF
TRBJ1-4,TRBV7-9,NA,NA,TGTGCCAGCAGCTTAGTTGGCGGGTCCATTAATGAAAAACTGTTTTTT,CASSLVGGSINEKLFF
TRBJ2-1,TRBV9,TRBD2,NA,TGTGCCAGCAGCGTTAGCGGGGGGGCTCGTGAGCAGTTCTTC,CASSVSGGAREQFF
TRBJ2-2,TRBV2,NA,NA,TGTGCCAGCGAGCTCGCCAACGGGGAGCTGTTTTTT,CASELANGELFF
TRBJ1-5,TRBV12-5,NA,few,TGTGCTAGTGCCTCAACGCCGGGACACCAATTGCTCAATCAGCCCCAGCATTTT,CASASTPGHQLLNQPQHF
TRBJ1-3,TRBV7-8,NA,NA,TGTGCCAGCAGCTTAGCTGGAGGGGCGGGAAATGGGAACACCATATATTTT,CASSLAGGAGNGNTIYF
TRBJ2-3,TRBV5-5,TRBD2,NA,TGTGCCAGCAGCTTGGCGGCGGCTAGCGGGACGGGCACTGCAGATACGCAGTATTTT,CASSLAAASGTGTADTQYF
TRBJ2-2,TRBV15,TRBD1,NA,TGTGCCACCAACAGGGACAGGGCCTCGCCGAACACCGGGGAGCTGTTTTTT,CATNRDRASPNTGELFF
TRBJ1-6,TRBV9,NA,NA,TGTGCCAGCAGCGTAGGCAGGGAATCACCCCTCCACTTT,CASSVGRESPLHF